A single T cell receptor beta chain is shown here with its context. This sample was included in a study of shared clonotypes between healthy human individuals. The CDR3 length is 13 residues. Germline CDR1 and CDR2: SGHAT and FQDESV (reference sequence). V lost 5 bases, J lost 6 bases, and 11 bases lay in between. The authors ran unsorted PBMC replicate PCRs on about 320 ng DNA, about 30,000 T cell genomes. The method was immunoSEQ multiplex PCR; TCRdb's version includes in-frame clones alone and lacks a portion of them. The table lists about 450,000 clones, about 76% of them singletons. The sequenced sample was PBMCs. This clonotype was sampled from a woman aged 40 to 49 in good health. Some clones in this sample may be carry-over from other donors' samples. The chain couples TRBV11-1 to TRBJ1-5; D is undetermined. Here the CDR3 DNA reads TGTGCCAGCAGCCCCGGAAAGGGTCAGCCCCAGCATTTT. Amino acid sequence: CASSPGKGQPQHF.